A single sample gave rise to the 10 T cell receptor beta chains below, sequenced in a study of blood T cell repertoires in COVID-19. Some clones are missing from TCRdb's copy, which holds only in-frame ones; the method was immunoSEQ multiplex PCR. The table includes about 150,000 clones, 78% detected once. The sample comprised peripheral blood. The receptors here all came from a man older than 75 with acute or convalescent COVID-19.

The V call is TRBV14, the J call TRBJ1-1; 11 bases map to TRBD1. Germline trimming cut 3 bases from V and 5 bases from J; bases unmatched to any gene: 5. This CDR3 contains 15 residues. Per germline, CDR1 SGHDN and CDR2 FVKESK. The DNA for the CDR3 is TGTGCCAGCAGCCACGGACAGGGGGCATCAACTGAAGCTTTCTTT. Amino acid sequence: CASSHGQGASTEAFF.

This clone was seen only a few times. The chain uses TRBV9 and TRBJ1-5; D is unresolved. The length of the CDR3 is 15 residues. Per the germline V gene, CDR1 is SGDLS and CDR2 is YYNGEE. V shed 3 bases and J shed 2 bases, with 12 bases lying between them. This chain's CDR3 is CASSAQPGGNQPQHF. CDR3 nucleotide sequence: TGTGCCAGCAGCGCCCAACCCGGTGGCAATCAGCCCCAGCATTTT.

V gene TRBV4-1 combines with J gene TRBJ1-3; no reliable D call. Germline CDR1 and CDR2: MGHRA and YSYEKL. The CDR3 sequence is 15 residues long. V dropped 4 bases and J dropped 0 bases, with 10 bases sitting between them. The CDR3 DNA sequence: TGCGCCAGCAGCCTACAGTTCAACTCTGGAAACACCATATATTTT. It is translated as CASSLQFNSGNTIYF.

The chain recombines TRBV5-4 with TRBJ2-7; D uncertain. Germline CDR1 is SGHNT and CDR2 is YYREEE (reference sequence). V was trimmed by 0 bases and J by 2 bases, leaving 9 bases between them. CDR3 length: 14 amino acids. For the CDR3, the DNA is TGTGCCAGCAGCTTGGCAGGTAGACCCTACGAGCAGTACTTC. Amino acids: CASSLAGRPYEQYF.

This clone was counted once. The genes are TRBV9 and TRBJ2-5, with D possibly matching TRBD2 (7 bases). Trimming took off 6 bases at V and 5 bases at J, with 26 bases between the two ends. This CDR3 spans 17 amino acids. In germline, CDR1 is SGDLS, CDR2 YYNGEE. DNA of the CDR3: TGTGCCAGCAACAAGGGGGGGGGCGGGGGATTAGCGGAGACCCAGTACTTC. This codes for CASNKGGGGGLAETQYF.

The V gene is TRBV6-5, the J gene TRBJ1-2; D ambiguous. V dropped 0 bases and J dropped 8 bases, with 16 bases sitting between them. CDR1 is MNHEY and CDR2 is SVGAGI in the germline V gene. The CDR3 covers 15 residues. The CDR3 DNA follows: TGTGCCAGCAGTTACTCCGGCCCCCACACGGGGGGCTACACCTTC. Its protein product is CASSYSGPHTGGYTF.

Written as DNA, the CDR3 is TGTGCCACCTCCCGGGACATCGAAGAGACCCAGTACTTC. It codes for CATSRDIEETQYF. The J gene is TRBJ2-5, the V gene TRBV15; D might be TRBD1 (6 bases). The CDR3 is made up of 13 amino acids. Per germline, CDR1 LNHNV and CDR2 YYDKDF (reference sequence). Trimming left V 8 bases short and J 3 bases short, with 13 bases between.

The rearrangement joins TRBV19 to TRBJ1-2, with 8 bases fitting TRBD1. The CDR3 runs to 15 residues. Germline lookup yields CDR1 LNHDA and CDR2 SQIVND (reference sequence). V trimming: 1 base; J trimming: 4 bases; junction bases outside the gene matches: 5. The CDR3 sequence: CASSIGQGIGYGYTF. In nucleotides, the CDR3 is TGTGCCAGTAGTATAGGACAGGGGATTGGCTATGGCTACACCTTC.

This sequence joins TRBV10-3 and TRBJ1-2; tentative D call: TRBD1 (6 bases). CDR3 length: 15 amino acids. In germline, CDR1 is ENHRY, CDR2 SYGVKD. V lost 0 bases and J lost 5, with 13 bases in between. As DNA, the CDR3 is TGTGCCATCAGTGAGTCCCTGGACAGTTTATATGGCTACACCTTC. This translates into CAISESLDSLYGYTF.

The V call is TRBV15, the J call TRBJ1-1; TRBD1 is a possible D gene (6 bases). The CDR3 is 13 residues long. V dropped 0 bases and J dropped 11 bases, with 13 bases sitting between them. The germline CDR1 and CDR2 sequences are LNHNV and YYDKDF (reference sequence). For the CDR3, the DNA is TGTGCCACCAGCAGAGAATATGGGCAGGGGGCTTTCTTT. This gives the protein CATSREYGQGAFF.